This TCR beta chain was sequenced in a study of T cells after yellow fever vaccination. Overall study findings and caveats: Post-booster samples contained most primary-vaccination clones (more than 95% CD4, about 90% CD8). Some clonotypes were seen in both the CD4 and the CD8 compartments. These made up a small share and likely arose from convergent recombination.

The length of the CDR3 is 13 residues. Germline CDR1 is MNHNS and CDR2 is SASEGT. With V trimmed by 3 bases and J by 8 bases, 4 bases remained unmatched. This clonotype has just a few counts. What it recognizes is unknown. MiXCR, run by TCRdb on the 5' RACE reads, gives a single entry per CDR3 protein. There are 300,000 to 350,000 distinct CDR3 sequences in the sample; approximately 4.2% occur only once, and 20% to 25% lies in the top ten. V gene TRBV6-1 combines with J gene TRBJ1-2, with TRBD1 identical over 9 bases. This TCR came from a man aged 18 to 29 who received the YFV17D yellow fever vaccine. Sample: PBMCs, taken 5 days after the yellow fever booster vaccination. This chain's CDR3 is CASSETGGIGYTF. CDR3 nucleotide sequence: TGTGCCAGCAGTGAGACAGGGGGAATCGGCTACACCTTC.